One and the same sample provided the 16 T cell receptor beta chains below, sequenced in a study of T cells in Graves' hyperthyroidism and ophthalmopathy. The source material, RNA transcripts, was used to amplify TCR beta CDR3 regions. HTBI primers drove first-round RT-PCR of the TCR CDR3. One entry per CDR3 protein, called by TCRdb with MiXCR from the multiplex PCR reads. Seen here are approximately 500,000 distinct CDR3 sequences, just over 45% observed once, and the top ten hold more than 7%. Sequencing was done on a sample of peripheral blood or thyroid tissue (not recorded which). All receptors come from a woman between 18 and 29 years old with Graves' hyperthyroidism.

This clonotype was seen many times. The chain carries TRBV10-2 and TRBJ2-7, with TRBD2 matching 11 bases. V lost 3 bases to trimming and J lost 1 base; unmatched junction nucleotides: 5. The CDR3 covers 16 residues. Germline V gene lookup returns CDR1 WSHSY and CDR2 SAAADI. CDR3 nucleotides: TGCGCCAGCAGTGACTACGGGACTAGCGGATCCTACGAGCAGTACTTC. Protein sequence: CASSDYGTSGSYEQYF.

This clonotype was seen at least ten times. The chain recombines TRBV2 with TRBJ1-3; no clear D gene. V was pared by 6 bases and J by 2 bases, with 11 bases between. This CDR3 region has 14 residues. The V gene's germline CDR1 is SNHLY and CDR2 FYNNEI. The CDR3, as DNA: TGTGCCAGCAGCAGGACGCAGCCTGGAAACACCATATATTTT. Translation gives CASSRTQPGNTIYF.

The V gene is TRBV19, the J gene TRBJ2-5; unclear D gene. Trimming stripped 7 bases from V and 5 bases from J, with 14 bases between. The CDR3 has 13 residues. Germline CDR1 and CDR2: LNHDA and SQIVND (reference sequence). CDR3 loop: CASTSRLGETQYF. CDR3 coding DNA: TGTGCCAGTACGAGCAGATTGGGTGAGACCCAGTACTTC.

The chain joins TRBV7-9 to TRBJ1-2, with 10 bases that match TRBD1. The CDR3 loop spans 15 amino acids. The V gene's germline CDR1 is SEHNR and CDR2 FQNEAQ (reference sequence). V shed 0 bases and J 8 bases; nucleotides not matched to a gene: 6. As DNA, the CDR3 is TGTGCCAGCAGCTTAGCCGGGACAGGGGACCGGGGCTACACCTTC. This encodes CASSLAGTGDRGYTF.

The table lists this clonotype with many counts. V and J are TRBV9 and TRBJ1-6; possible D gene TRBD1, 6 bases. This CDR3 has 15 amino acids. V was pared by 3 bases and J by 9 bases, with 16 bases between. The germline V gene has CDR1 SGDLS and CDR2 YYNGEE. The CDR3, as DNA: TGTGCCAGCAGCGAAGGGGGATCCTTCGGTTCACCCCTCCACTTT. Translating it yields CASSEGGSFGSPLHF.

This clonotype was observed many times. V usage is TRBV5-8 and J usage is TRBJ1-1; TRBD1 is a possible D gene (6 bases). The CDR3 spans 13 residues. Germline-derived CDR1 and CDR2 are SGHTS and YDEGEE. V was clipped by 4 bases and J by 3 bases, with 10 bases between them. CDR3 sequence reads: CASSPDSYTEAFF. The DNA of the CDR3 is TGTGCCAGCAGCCCGGACAGCTACACTGAAGCTTTCTTT. The variable domain in full, with the rest retrieved from reference TRBV5-8 and TRBJ1-1, is EAGVTQSPTHLIKTRGQQATLRCSPISGHTSVYWYQQALGLGLQFLLWYDEGEERNRGNFPPRFSGRQFPNYSSELNVNALELEDSALYLCASSPDSYTEAFFGQGTRLTVV.

The table lists this clonotype with a few counts. The chain combines TRBV6-6 with TRBJ1-6; weak D call: TRBD1 (5 bases). V lost 7 bases, J lost 0 bases, and 19 bases lay in between. CDR3 length: 18 amino acids. Germline V gene data show CDR1 as MNHNY and CDR2 as SVGAGI (reference sequence). This chain's CDR3 is CASIKRPGISSYNSPLHF. DNA of the CDR3: TGTGCCAGCATCAAAAGGCCAGGGATTAGCTCCTATAATTCACCCCTCCACTTT.

With regard to this clonotype: A read error may be the cause here, since a much bigger clone is one base away. V is TRBV20-1 and J is TRBJ2-2, with 15 nucleotides matching TRBD2. Germline V gene sequence: CDR1 DFQATT, CDR2 SNEGSKA (reference sequence). J lost 4 bases, V lost 5 bases, and 8 bases had no gene match. The CDR3 sequence is 17 residues long. This CDR3 reads CSALRTSGRGGTGELFF. CDR3 bases: TGCAGTGCTCTAAGGACTAGCGGGAGGGGGGGCACCGGGGAGCTGTTTTTT.

This clonotype was detected ten times or more. CDR3 protein: CASRVSWMAEAFF. CDR3 in DNA: TGTGCCAGCAGGGTGAGTTGGATGGCTGAAGCTTTCTTT. This chain links TRBV5-6 with TRBJ1-1; no clear D gene. This CDR3 comprises 13 residues. CDR1 is SGHDT, CDR2 YYEEEE, per germline. With 5 bases removed from V and 6 bases from J, the gap between germline ends came to 14 bases.

The chain joins TRBV2 to TRBJ2-6; TRBD2 matches at 12 bases. V shed 6 bases and J 4 bases; nucleotides not matched to a gene: 7. The CDR3 extends over 17 amino acids. The germline V gene encodes CDR1 SNHLY and CDR2 FYNNEI. The CDR3 is CASRRTSGNAGANVLTF. The CDR3 region has the DNA TGTGCCAGCAGGCGGACTAGCGGGAACGCCGGGGCCAACGTCCTGACTTTC.

The chain combines TRBV7-6 with TRBJ2-7; D call uncertain. CDR3 length equals 17 residues. V was shortened by 5 bases and J by 5 bases, with 25 bases between the two germline ends. CDR1 and CDR2 (germline): SGHVS, FNYEAQ. For the CDR3, the DNA is TGTGCCAGCAGCCCCGGTTACTTGGGTGGTAGGGCCCACGAGCAGTACTTC. Amino acids: CASSPGYLGGRAHEQYF.

This chain connects TRBV20-1 to TRBJ1-1; D remains ambiguous. This CDR3 spans 12 amino acids. From germline, CDR1 is DFQATT and CDR2 SNEGSKA (reference sequence). V lost 0 bases and J lost 0, with 2 bases in between. In nucleotides, the CDR3 is TGCAGTGCTAGAGACCTGAACACTGAAGCTTTCTTT. The encoded protein is CSARDLNTEAFF.

In this sample, this clonotype turned up many times. This chain connects TRBV20-1 to TRBJ1-5; D is uncertain. The CDR3 contains 14 residues. Germline V CDR1 and CDR2: DFQATT, SNEGSKA (reference sequence). Trimming took off 0 bases at V and 0 bases at J, with 6 bases between the two ends. Written as DNA, the CDR3 is TGCAGTGCTAGAGAGCCGTTTAGCAATCAGCCCCAGCATTTT. Amino acids: CSAREPFSNQPQHF.

V and J are TRBV20-1 and TRBJ2-7; D remains ambiguous. From germline, CDR1 is DFQATT and CDR2 SNEGSKA (reference sequence). V lost 0 bases and J lost 7, with 19 bases in between. The length of the CDR3 is 15 residues. The CDR3 reads CSARDLGPLTNEQYF. As DNA, the CDR3 is TGCAGTGCTAGAGATCTAGGACCCTTGACCAATGAGCAGTACTTC.

This clonotype has more than one count but fewer than ten. CDR3 protein: CASSESPVSYEQYF. CDR3 in DNA: TGTGCCAGCAGTGAATCCCCAGTCTCCTACGAGCAGTACTTC. The chain employs TRBV25-1 and TRBJ2-7; D is uncertain. Trimming took off 1 base at V and 0 bases at J, with 7 bases between the two ends. This CDR3 spans 14 amino acids. The germline gives CDR1 MGHDK, CDR2 SYGVNS.

This clonotype was found many times. The CDR3 protein is CASSWDTAGANVLTF. CDR3 DNA sequence: TGTGCCAGCAGTTGGGACACCGCGGGGGCCAACGTCCTGACTTTC. This chain uses TRBV6-5 with TRBJ2-6; possible D gene TRBD1, 6 bases. The CDR3 spans 15 residues. CDR1 and CDR2 (germline): MNHEY, SVGAGI. V lost 4 bases and J lost 4, with 11 bases in between.